Listed below are T cell receptor beta chains from one sample, sequenced in a study of T cells after yellow fever vaccination. Using its own MiXCR run on the 5' RACE reads, TCRdb lists one record per CDR3 protein. The table records 300,000 or so distinct CDR3 sequences, roughly 9% of them present only once. The starting material was CD4+ T cells sorted from PBMCs, obtained 5 days after the yellow fever booster vaccination. The receptors shown here come from a man aged 18 to 30 who received the YFV17D yellow fever vaccine. CDR3s include the opening cysteine and the closing phenylalanine or tryptophan. Clone size, where shown, is once, few, many, or a class for clones that have expanded.

CDR3 protein: CASSPETGGNEQYF
J gene: TRBJ2-7
clone size: few
V gene: TRBV18

CDR3 protein: CSVDPLSTGDTQYF
J gene: TRBJ2-3
clone size: .
V gene: TRBV20-1

CDR3 protein: CASSQDISGGLLDTQYF
J gene: TRBJ2-3
clone size: .
V gene: TRBV14

CDR3 protein: CASSYSPGLTYEQYF
J gene: TRBJ2-7
clone size: many
V gene: TRBV6-5

CDR3 protein: CASSTQTSGGDTQYF
J gene: TRBJ2-3
clone size: many
V gene: TRBV5-1

CDR3 protein: CASSRTPGQGNEKLFF
J gene: TRBJ1-4
clone size: .
V gene: TRBV5-6

CDR3 protein: CSAKNPLNTGELFF
J gene: TRBJ2-2
clone size: many
V gene: TRBV20-1

CDR3 protein: CASKGRENSPLHF
J gene: TRBJ1-6
clone size: .
V gene: TRBV6-5

CDR3 protein: CASSLLYTAQETQYF
J gene: TRBJ2-5
clone size: .
V gene: TRBV5-6

CDR3 protein: CATSRGGQFNQPQHF
J gene: TRBJ1-5
clone size: .
V gene: TRBV15

CDR3 protein: CASSEYPGYEQYF
J gene: TRBJ2-7
clone size: many
V gene: TRBV25-1

CDR3 protein: CASSQGLIQPQHF
J gene: TRBJ1-5
clone size: .
V gene: TRBV4-1

CDR3 protein: CSATNETQYF
J gene: TRBJ2-5
clone size: .
V gene: TRBV20-1

CDR3 protein: CASSIDANTGELFF
J gene: TRBJ2-2
clone size: few
V gene: TRBV19

CDR3 protein: CSVRQGPVNTEAFF
J gene: TRBJ1-1
clone size: .
V gene: TRBV29-1

CDR3 protein: CASSPQGARNEKLFF
J gene: TRBJ1-4
clone size: many
V gene: TRBV7-9

CDR3 protein: CAWSGGRGPSDTQYF
J gene: TRBJ2-3
clone size: few
V gene: TRBV30

CDR3 protein: CAISESGAFYGYTF
J gene: TRBJ1-2
clone size: many
V gene: TRBV10-3

CDR3 protein: CASTTSAGTDTQYF
J gene: TRBJ2-3
clone size: once
V gene: TRBV5-1